One sample yielded the 28 T cell receptor beta chains listed below, sequenced in a study of cytomegalovirus exposure and HLA in healthy donors. The protocol was immunoSEQ multiplex PCR, while the TCRdb copy is restricted to in-frame clones and leaves out a portion. The table has about 98,000 clones, about 90% seen once. Sequenced material: PBMCs. The receptors were gathered from a young man in good health and CMV-seropositive.

The genes are TRBV5-1 and TRBJ2-2; weak D call: TRBD1 (5 bases). The CDR3 extends over 15 amino acids. V dropped 0 bases and J dropped 3 bases, with 9 bases sitting between them. Per the germline V gene, CDR1 is SGHRS and CDR2 is YFSETQ. CDR3 sequence: CASSLADSYTGELFF. In DNA, the CDR3 is TGCGCCAGCAGCTTGGCCGACAGCTACACCGGGGAGCTGTTTTTT.

Of note for this clone: The junction departs from germline at one end; a sequencing error may be responsible. The CDR3 DNA follows: TGTGCCAGCAGTGAGTTGGGGGCGGTCAGAGATTTT. Protein product: CASSELGAVRDF. This chain connects TRBV6-1 to TRBJ1-3; tentative D call: TRBD1 (6 bases). The germline V gene has CDR1 MNHNS and CDR2 SASEGT. This CDR3 is 12 amino acids long.

This sequence joins TRBV4-1 and TRBJ1-3; D gene unclear. Trimming shortened V by 0 bases and J by 4 bases, and 16 bases separated the two germline ends. The CDR3 length is 17 residues. The germline V gene encodes CDR1 MGHRA and CDR2 YSYEKL. CDR3 coding DNA: TGCGCCAGCAGCCAAGATCCCCCGTGGTCGGGAGGAAACACCATATATTTT. It is translated as CASSQDPPWSGGNTIYF.

A single count supports this clone. The rearrangement joins TRBV19 to TRBJ2-7; D remains ambiguous. The CDR3 loop spans 13 amino acids. From germline, CDR1 is LNHDA and CDR2 SQIVND (reference sequence). Trimming left V 0 bases short and J 3 bases short, with 6 bases between. CDR3 sequence: CASSIDPFYEQYF. In nucleotides, the CDR3 is TGTGCCAGTAGTATAGATCCTTTCTACGAGCAGTACTTC.

V usage is TRBV4-2 and J usage is TRBJ2-3; D is perhaps TRBD2 (6 bases). V dropped 0 bases and J dropped 6 bases, with 10 bases sitting between them. Germline CDR1 reads LGHNA; CDR2 reads YNFKEQ. CDR3 length: 14 residues. DNA of the CDR3: TGTGCCAGCAGCCAAGAAATTCGGGAGGATACGCAGTATTTT. This sequence encodes CASSQEIREDTQYF.

The V and J genes are TRBV28 and TRBJ2-1; 7 positions agree with TRBD1. The length of the CDR3 is 18 residues. V was pared by 6 bases and J by 9 bases, with 23 bases of the junction left unmatched. Germline CDR1 reads MDHEN; CDR2 reads SYDVKM. CDR3 coding DNA: TGTGCCAGCAGCGAACTACTCCCGGGACAGACTTTCTACGGTGAGCAGTTCTTC. Translated, it gives CASSELLPGQTFYGEQFF.

The chain has TRBV6-5 and TRBJ1-5; the D is unclear. The CDR3 runs 15 residues. Germline CDR1 and CDR2: MNHEY and SVGAGI. Trimming took off 0 bases at V and 4 bases at J, with 10 bases between the two ends. The CDR3 nucleotides are TGTGCCAGCAGTTACTCGACTATGTATAATCAGCCCCAGCATTTT. Its translation is CASSYSTMYNQPQHF.

The chain links TRBV18 to TRBJ2-5; D is unclear. V shed 0 bases and J shed 2 bases, with 10 bases lying between them. The V gene's germline CDR1 is KGHSH and CDR2 LQKENI. The CDR3 runs 15 residues. The DNA for the CDR3 is TGTGCCAGCTCACCACCCGTAACAGTGCAAGAGACCCAGTACTTC. This sequence encodes CASSPPVTVQETQYF.

CDR3 sequence: CATSGTGGILSYEQYF. The CDR3 DNA sequence: TGTGCCACCAGCGGTACGGGGGGCATCTTATCCTACGAGCAGTACTTC. This rearrangement joins TRBV15 to TRBJ2-7; a weak D match, TRBD2 (7 bases). Trimming stripped 5 bases from V and 1 base from J, with 18 bases between. The CDR3 sequence is 16 residues long. Germline loops: CDR1 LNHNV, CDR2 YYDKDF (reference sequence).

The genes are TRBV19 and TRBJ1-1; D is unclear. Trimming stripped 2 bases from V and 1 base from J, with 11 bases between. CDR1 is LNHDA and CDR2 is SQIVND in the germline V gene (reference sequence). This CDR3 region has 15 residues. The CDR3 is CASSIPRGWNTEAFF. In nucleotides, the CDR3 is TGTGCCAGTAGTATACCAAGAGGATGGAACACTGAAGCTTTCTTT.

The genes are TRBV5-6 and TRBJ2-3; possible D gene TRBD2, 6 bases. From germline, CDR1 is SGHDT and CDR2 YYEEEE. The V and J ends lost 0 bases and 2 bases respectively, with 13 bases between them. This CDR3 contains 16 residues. Here the CDR3 reads CASSLEGGSYTDTQYF. The CDR3, as DNA: TGTGCCAGCAGCTTGGAGGGAGGATCATACACAGATACGCAGTATTTT.

This rearrangement joins TRBV10-3 to TRBJ1-2, with 8 bases that match TRBD1. In germline, CDR1 is ENHRY, CDR2 SYGVKD. Unmatched junction bases numbered 4, after V lost 0 bases and J lost 4 bases. The CDR3 runs 15 residues. CDR3: CAISESRGLSYGYTF. Here the CDR3 DNA reads TGTGCCATCAGTGAGTCCAGGGGGCTTTCCTATGGCTACACCTTC.

Written as DNA, the CDR3 is TGTGCCAGCAGACTTACAGGGTTCACTGAAGCTTTCTTT. Translated, it gives CASRLTGFTEAFF. The chain is built from TRBV27 and TRBJ1-1, with D possibly matching TRBD1 (6 bases). V was pared by 6 bases and J by 4 bases, with 12 bases between. This CDR3 has 13 residues. Germline V CDR1 and CDR2: MNHEY, SMNVEV (reference sequence).

This clone was seen a few times. The rearrangement links TRBV23-1 to TRBJ2-7; perhaps TRBD1 as D (5 bases). TRBV23-1 is an open reading frame, and its role is uncertain. Between the trimmed V and J ends, which lost 2 bases and 0 bases, there was a span of 20 bases. The CDR3 consists of 18 residues. The CDR3 loop is CASSQRGTERWSSYEQYF. In DNA, the CDR3 is TGCGCCAGCAGTCAAAGGGGAACGGAGAGGTGGAGCTCCTACGAGCAGTACTTC.

The gene calls are TRBV5-1 and TRBJ1-1, with unresolved D. The CDR3 sequence is 15 residues long. Trimming removed 3 bases at V and 0 bases at J, with 12 bases between. Germline CDR1 is SGHRS and CDR2 is YFSETQ. CDR3 in amino acids: CASSSSTGMNTEAFF. In DNA form, the CDR3 reads TGCGCCAGCAGCTCGTCGACGGGAATGAACACTGAAGCTTTCTTT.

This sequence joins TRBV11-2 and TRBJ2-5, with 11 nucleotides matching TRBD2. The CDR3 covers 17 residues. Germline CDR1 and CDR2: SGHAT and FQNNGV. The V and J ends lost 4 bases and 3 bases, in that order; junction bases with no gene match: 10. The CDR3 reads CASSSQRGLAEEETQYF. CDR3 nucleotide sequence: TGTGCCAGCAGCTCCCAACGGGGACTAGCGGAGGAAGAGACCCAGTACTTC.

Only one count was recorded for this clone. The CDR3: CASSFPYEQFF. In DNA, the CDR3 is TGTGCCAGCAGCTTTCCGTATGAGCAGTTCTTC. This chain uses TRBV7-9 with TRBJ2-1, with D unresolved. Germline CDR1 and CDR2: SEHNR and FQNEAQ (reference sequence). Trimming took 3 bases from V and 8 from J, leaving 5 bases between them. This CDR3 has 11 residues. The variable domain in full, completed from reference TRBV7-9 and TRBJ2-1, reads DTGVSQNPRHKITKRGQNVTFRCDPISEHNRLYWYRQTLGQGPEFLTYFQNEAQLEKSRLLSDRFSAERPKGSFSTLEIQRTEQGDSAMYLCASSFPYEQFFGPGTRLTVL.

This chain joins TRBV5-6 and TRBJ1-4; D unresolved. This CDR3 is built from 17 residues. V gave up 0 bases and J gave up 4 bases, with 16 bases separating them. Germline V gene data show CDR1 as SGHDT and CDR2 as YYEEEE. The CDR3 nucleotides are TGTGCCAGCAGCTTGGATGGTCAGAGGAGGTATAATGAAAAACTGTTTTTT. This sequence encodes CASSLDGQRRYNEKLFF.

The gene calls are TRBV2 and TRBJ2-6, with TRBD1 matching 7 bases. The CDR3 runs 15 residues. Unmatched junction bases numbered 7, after V lost 5 bases and J lost 6 bases. CDR1 SNHLY and CDR2 FYNNEI come from the germline V gene. The CDR3 loop reads CASSRNRGTANVLTF. CDR3 DNA sequence: TGTGCCAGCAGTCGTAACAGGGGAACGGCCAACGTCCTGACTTTC.

The chain joins TRBV4-1 to TRBJ2-1, with 12 nucleotides matching TRBD2. This CDR3 region has 18 residues. V lost 1 base, J lost 7 bases, and 11 bases stayed unmatched. From germline, CDR1 is MGHRA and CDR2 YSYEKL. The CDR3: CASSQVDMGLAGFNEQFF. CDR3 nucleotides: TGCGCCAGCAGCCAAGTCGATATGGGACTAGCGGGCTTTAATGAGCAGTTCTTC.

This chain connects TRBV28 to TRBJ2-7, with 8 bases lining up with TRBD2. Per germline, CDR1 MDHEN and CDR2 SYDVKM. The CDR3 length is 15 residues. The trim removed 4 bases at V and 4 bases at J, leaving 9 bases unmatched. The CDR3 bases are TGTGCCAGCAGTTGGCCCACTAGCGGAGCGTACGAGCAGTACTTC. Amino acid sequence: CASSWPTSGAYEQYF.

The chain combines TRBV10-3 with TRBJ1-5; 8 bases line up with TRBD1. The V gene's germline CDR1 is ENHRY and CDR2 SYGVKD. With V trimmed by 0 bases and J by 7 bases, 5 bases remained unmatched. The length of the CDR3 is 15 residues. CDR3 protein: CAISESTGAGQPQHF. The CDR3 region has the DNA TGTGCCATCAGTGAGTCGACAGGGGCAGGACAGCCCCAGCATTTT.

The genes are TRBV28 and TRBJ2-5; the match to TRBD2 covers 7 bases. The CDR3 has 15 amino acids. Germline CDR1 and CDR2: MDHEN and SYDVKM. V lost 1 base and J lost 0; bases outside the gene matches: 2. The CDR3 DNA reads TGTGCCAGCAGTTTATATAGCGGGTACCAAGAGACCCAGTACTTC. Translation gives CASSLYSGYQETQYF.

The genes are TRBV7-3 and TRBJ2-2; D gene ambiguous. The CDR3 is 14 amino acids. Deletions cut 2 bases from V and 4 bases from J, with 8 bases between. Germline CDR1 SGHTA, CDR2 FQGTGA. CDR3 residues: CASSLAYSTGELFF. Here the CDR3 DNA reads TGTGCCAGCAGCTTAGCATACAGCACCGGGGAGCTGTTTTTT.

CDR3 nucleotides: TGTGCCAGCAGTTCGACAGGGGGTACTGAAGCTTTCTTT. This gives the protein CASSSTGGTEAFF. The J gene is TRBJ1-1, the V gene TRBV6-5; the match to TRBD1 covers 9 bases. V lost 4 bases and J lost 5; bases outside the gene matches: 2. The germline CDR1 and CDR2 sequences are MNHEY and SVGAGI. The CDR3 is 13 residues long.

The CDR3 is CASSSLRGQKTGNTIYF. The CDR3 DNA follows: TGTGCCAGCAGCTCTCTAAGGGGACAGAAAACTGGAAACACCATATATTTT. This rearrangement joins TRBV7-8 to TRBJ1-3; 7 bases align to TRBD1. CDR1 SGHVS and CDR2 FQNEAQ come from the germline V gene. The CDR3 consists of 17 residues. Trimming removed 4 bases from V and 2 bases from J; junction bases left unmatched: 11.

The chain joins TRBV28 to TRBJ2-1; D gene ambiguous. The CDR3 covers 14 residues. CDR1 and CDR2 (germline): MDHEN, SYDVKM. The V end lost 1 base, the J end lost 9 bases, and 13 bases lay between the germline ends. CDR3 protein: CASSLLVQSGEQFF. The DNA of the CDR3 is TGTGCCAGCAGTTTATTAGTTCAGTCAGGTGAGCAGTTCTTC. The variable domain in full, with the rest retrieved from reference TRBV28 and TRBJ2-1, is DVKVTQSSRYLVKRTGEKVFLECVQDMDHENMFWYRQDPGLGLRLIYFSYDVKMKEKGDIPEGYSVSREKKERFSLILESASTNQTSMYLCASSLLVQSGEQFFGPGTRLTVL.

The chain is built from TRBV19 and TRBJ2-1, with 13 bases that match TRBD2. V gave up 5 bases and J gave up 8 bases; unmatched junction bases: 6. The V gene's germline CDR1 is LNHDA and CDR2 SQIVND (reference sequence). This CDR3 contains 15 residues. In DNA, the CDR3 is TGTGCCAGTAGTTTGACTAGCGGGAGGATCGATGAGCAGTTCTTC. Translation: CASSLTSGRIDEQFF.